This T cell receptor (beta chain) was retrieved from a study of T cell clonality in common variable immunodeficiency. General study results and limits: What drives increased CVID clonality needs T cell subpopulation sequencing. Links between repertoire features and CVID complications were heterogeneity-limited. In common variable immunodeficiency, TCR beta chains reportedly carried fewer deletions and N-nucleotide insertions.

This clone was seen at least ten times. Antigen unknown. The read comes to an end 3 residues before the CDR3 does, leaving the germline J gene to fill in the end. The repertoire was sequenced with immunoSEQ multiplex PCR; TCRdb's copy has only in-frame clones and lacks some. The sample has fewer than 55,000 clones, none seen only once. The CDR3 contains 17 residues. Germline assignment: CDR1 SGHTA and CDR2 FQGTGA. Trimming took off 1 base at V and 3 bases at J, with 16 bases between the two ends. The V gene is TRBV7-3, the J gene TRBJ2-1; tentative D call: TRBD1 (7 bases). Sequences were obtained from peripheral blood mononuclear cells. The TCR was taken from a person aged 18 to 70 in good health. CDR3 amino acids: CASSLRGGGALYNEQFF. The CDR3 bases that were read are TGTGCCAGCAGCTTAAGAGGGGGCGGGGCCCTCTACAATGAG.